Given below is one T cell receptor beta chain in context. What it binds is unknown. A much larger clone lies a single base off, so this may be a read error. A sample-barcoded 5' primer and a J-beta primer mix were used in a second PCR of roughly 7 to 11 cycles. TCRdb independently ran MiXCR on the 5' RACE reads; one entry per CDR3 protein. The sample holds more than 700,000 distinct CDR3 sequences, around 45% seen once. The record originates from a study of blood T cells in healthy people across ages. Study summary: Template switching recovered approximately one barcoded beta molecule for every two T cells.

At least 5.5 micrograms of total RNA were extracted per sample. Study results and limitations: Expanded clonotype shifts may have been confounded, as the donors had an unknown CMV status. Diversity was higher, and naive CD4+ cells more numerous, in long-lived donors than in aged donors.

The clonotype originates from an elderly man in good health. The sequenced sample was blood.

The CDR3 region is CASSSMTSGGYNEQFF. The CDR3 nucleotides read TGCGCCAGCAGCTCCATGACTAGCGGGGGATACAATGAGCAGTTCTTC. The V gene is TRBV5-1, the J gene TRBJ2-1; 12 nucleotides align to TRBD2. Looked up from germline, CDR1 is SGHRS and CDR2 is YFSETQ. Trimming cost V 3 bases and J 4 bases; bases outside gene matches: 5. The CDR3 extends over 16 amino acids.